The T cell receptor beta chain described here comes from a study of blood T cell repertoires in COVID-19. Looking at the study overall: Italy, Spain and the United States were the sources of the convalescent and acute COVID-19 samples. The analysed material was cDNA or gDNA that came from T cells, B-cell-depleted T cells, or PBMCs.

Methods used by the authors: Amplification of reference gene primers was used by the study to estimate nucleated cell counts. Assay: immunoSEQ multiplex PCR; the TCRdb copy retains only in-frame clones and omits some. V, J and clone size are taken as reported in that table, and D and trimming were inferred from the DNA itself. The sample lists about 320,000 clones; roughly 83% were seen once. With 6 bases clipped from V and 1 base from J, the junction kept 9 bases outside the gene matches. The CDR3 has 16 amino acids. CDR1 and CDR2 (germline): MDHEN, SYDVKM. V gene TRBV28 combines with J gene TRBJ2-1, with TRBD1 matching over 7 bases. Sequencing used peripheral blood. This receptor was identified in a woman in her fifties or sixties with acute or convalescent COVID-19. CDR3 DNA sequence: TGTGCCAGCAGAGCTACCCGACAGGGATCCTACAATGAGCAGTTCTTC. Protein product: CASRATRQGSYNEQFF.